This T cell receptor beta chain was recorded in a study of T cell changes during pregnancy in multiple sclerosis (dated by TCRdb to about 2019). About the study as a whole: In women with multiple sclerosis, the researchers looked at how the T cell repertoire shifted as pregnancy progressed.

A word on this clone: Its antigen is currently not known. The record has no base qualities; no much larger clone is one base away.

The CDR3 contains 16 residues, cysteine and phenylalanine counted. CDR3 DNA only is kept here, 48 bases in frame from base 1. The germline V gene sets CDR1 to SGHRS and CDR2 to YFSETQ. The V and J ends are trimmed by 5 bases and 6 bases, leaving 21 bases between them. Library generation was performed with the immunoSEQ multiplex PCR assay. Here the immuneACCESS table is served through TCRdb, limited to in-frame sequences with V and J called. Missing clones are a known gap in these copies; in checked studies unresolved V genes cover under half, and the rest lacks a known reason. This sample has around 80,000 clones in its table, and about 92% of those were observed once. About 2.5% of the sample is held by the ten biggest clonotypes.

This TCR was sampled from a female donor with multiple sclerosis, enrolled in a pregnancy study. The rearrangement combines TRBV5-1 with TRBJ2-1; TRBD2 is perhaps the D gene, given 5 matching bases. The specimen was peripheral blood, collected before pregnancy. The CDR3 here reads CASRQTTSGFSNEQFF. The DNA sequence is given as TGCGCCAGCAGACAAACCACCTCGGGGTTTAGCAATGAGCAGTTCTTC.